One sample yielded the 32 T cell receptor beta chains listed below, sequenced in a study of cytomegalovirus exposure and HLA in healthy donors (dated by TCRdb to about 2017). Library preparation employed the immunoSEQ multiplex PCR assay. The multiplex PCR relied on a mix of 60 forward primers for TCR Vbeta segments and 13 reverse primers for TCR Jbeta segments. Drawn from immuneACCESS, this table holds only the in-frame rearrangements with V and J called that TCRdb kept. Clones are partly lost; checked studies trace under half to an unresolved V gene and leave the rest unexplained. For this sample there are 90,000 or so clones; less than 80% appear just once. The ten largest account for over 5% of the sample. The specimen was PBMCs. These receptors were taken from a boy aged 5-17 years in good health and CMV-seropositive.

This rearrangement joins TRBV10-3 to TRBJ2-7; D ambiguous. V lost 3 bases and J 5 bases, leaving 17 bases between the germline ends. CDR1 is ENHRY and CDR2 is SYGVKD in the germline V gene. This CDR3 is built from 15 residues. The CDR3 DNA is TGTGCCATCAGTGAAGCTCTCGGCAGCGTACACGAGCAGTACTTC. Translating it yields CAISEALGSVHEQYF.

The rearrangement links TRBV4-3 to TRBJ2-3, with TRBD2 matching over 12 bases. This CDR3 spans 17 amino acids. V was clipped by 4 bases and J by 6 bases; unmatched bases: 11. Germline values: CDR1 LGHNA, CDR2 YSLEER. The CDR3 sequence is CASSPRTTSGSADTQYF. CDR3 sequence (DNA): TGCGCCAGCAGCCCTCGTACGACTAGCGGGAGTGCGGATACGCAGTATTTT.

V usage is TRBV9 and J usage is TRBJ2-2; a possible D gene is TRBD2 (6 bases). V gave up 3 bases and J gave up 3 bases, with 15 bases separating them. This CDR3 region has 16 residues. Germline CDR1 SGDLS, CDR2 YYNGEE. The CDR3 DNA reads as TGTGCCAGCAGCGCCCAGACGGGACTTTACACCGGGGAGCTGTTTTTT. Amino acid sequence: CASSAQTGLYTGELFF.

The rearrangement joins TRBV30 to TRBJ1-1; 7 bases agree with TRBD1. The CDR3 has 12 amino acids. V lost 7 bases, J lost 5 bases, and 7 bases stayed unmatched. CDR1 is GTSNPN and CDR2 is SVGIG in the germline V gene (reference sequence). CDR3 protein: CALTGSWTEAFF. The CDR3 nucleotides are TGTGCCTTGACAGGGTCGTGGACTGAAGCTTTCTTT.

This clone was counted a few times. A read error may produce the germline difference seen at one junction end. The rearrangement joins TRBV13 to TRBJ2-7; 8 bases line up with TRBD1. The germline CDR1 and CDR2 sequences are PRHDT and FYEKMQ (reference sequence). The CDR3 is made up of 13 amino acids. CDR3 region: CASSAEGTGPEDF. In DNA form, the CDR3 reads TGTGCCAGCAGCGCAGAAGGGACAGGACCTGAGGACTTC.

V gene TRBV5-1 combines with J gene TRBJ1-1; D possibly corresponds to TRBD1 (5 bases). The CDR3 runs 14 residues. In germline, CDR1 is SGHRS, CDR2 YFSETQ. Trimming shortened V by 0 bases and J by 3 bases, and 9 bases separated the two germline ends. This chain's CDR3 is CASSLAGRHTEAFF. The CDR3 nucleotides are TGCGCCAGCAGCTTGGCAGGGAGGCACACTGAAGCTTTCTTT.

As DNA, the CDR3 is TGTGCCAGCAGCCGTCGACAGGGCAATGAGCAGTTCTTC. This codes for CASSRRQGNEQFF. This sequence joins TRBV21-1 and TRBJ2-1; TRBD1 reflects the table's D call only, with no check against the DNA. TRBV21-1 is annotated as a pseudogene. CDR3 length: 13 residues.

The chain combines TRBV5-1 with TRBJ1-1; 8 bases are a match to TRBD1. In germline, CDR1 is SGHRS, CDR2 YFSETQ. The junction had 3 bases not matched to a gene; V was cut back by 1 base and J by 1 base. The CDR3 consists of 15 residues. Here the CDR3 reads CASSLIGQGNTEAFF. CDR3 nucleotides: TGCGCCAGCAGCTTGATCGGACAGGGGAACACTGAAGCTTTCTTT.

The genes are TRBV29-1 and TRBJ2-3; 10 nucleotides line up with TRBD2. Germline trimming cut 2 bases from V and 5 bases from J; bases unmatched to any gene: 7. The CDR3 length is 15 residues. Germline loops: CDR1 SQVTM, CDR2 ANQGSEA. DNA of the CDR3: TGCAGCGTTGAACCCGGACTAGCGGCCCAAGATACGCAGTATTTT. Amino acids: CSVEPGLAAQDTQYF.

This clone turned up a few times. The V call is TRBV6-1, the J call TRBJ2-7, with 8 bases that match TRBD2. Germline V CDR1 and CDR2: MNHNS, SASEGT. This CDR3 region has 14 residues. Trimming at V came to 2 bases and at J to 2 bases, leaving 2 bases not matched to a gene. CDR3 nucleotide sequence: TGTGCCAGCAGTGAATCCGGGAGGGCCTACGAGCAGTACTTC. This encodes CASSESGRAYEQYF.

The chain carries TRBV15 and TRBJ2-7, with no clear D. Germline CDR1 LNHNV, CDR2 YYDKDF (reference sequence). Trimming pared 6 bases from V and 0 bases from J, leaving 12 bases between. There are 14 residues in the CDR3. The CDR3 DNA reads TGTGCCACCAGAAGTGACATACACTCCTACGAGCAGTACTTC. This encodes CATRSDIHSYEQYF.

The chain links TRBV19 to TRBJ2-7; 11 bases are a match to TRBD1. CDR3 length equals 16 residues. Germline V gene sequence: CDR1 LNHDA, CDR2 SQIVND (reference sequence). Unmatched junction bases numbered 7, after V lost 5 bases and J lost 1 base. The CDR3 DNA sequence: TGTGCCAGTAGTCCGTGGACAGGGGGCGCGTCCTACGAGCAGTACTTC. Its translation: CASSPWTGGASYEQYF.

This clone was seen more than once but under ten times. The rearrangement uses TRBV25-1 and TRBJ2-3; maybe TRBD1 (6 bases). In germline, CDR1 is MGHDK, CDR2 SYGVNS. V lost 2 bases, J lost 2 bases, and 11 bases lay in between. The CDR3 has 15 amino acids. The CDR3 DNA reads TGTGCCAGCAGTGAAACCAGGGGTTCCACAGATACGCAGTATTTT. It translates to CASSETRGSTDTQYF.

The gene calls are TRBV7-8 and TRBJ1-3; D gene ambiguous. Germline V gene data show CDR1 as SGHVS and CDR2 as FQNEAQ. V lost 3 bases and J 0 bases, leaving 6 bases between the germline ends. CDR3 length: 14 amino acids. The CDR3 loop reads CASSLRNSGNTIYF. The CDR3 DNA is TGTGCCAGCAGCTTGAGAAACTCTGGAAACACCATATATTTT.

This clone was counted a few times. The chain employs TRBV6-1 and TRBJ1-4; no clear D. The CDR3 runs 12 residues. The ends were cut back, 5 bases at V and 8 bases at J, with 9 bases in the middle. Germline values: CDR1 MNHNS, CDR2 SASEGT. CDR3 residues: CASSNLEEKLFF. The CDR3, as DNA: TGTGCCAGCAGTAACCTAGAGGAAAAACTGTTTTTT.

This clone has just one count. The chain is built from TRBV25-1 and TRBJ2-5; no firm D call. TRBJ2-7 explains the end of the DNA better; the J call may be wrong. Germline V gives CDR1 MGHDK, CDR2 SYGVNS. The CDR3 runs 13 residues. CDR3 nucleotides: TGTGCCAGCAGAAAACAGAAGTCCTACGAGCAGTACTTC. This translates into CASRKQKSYEQYF.

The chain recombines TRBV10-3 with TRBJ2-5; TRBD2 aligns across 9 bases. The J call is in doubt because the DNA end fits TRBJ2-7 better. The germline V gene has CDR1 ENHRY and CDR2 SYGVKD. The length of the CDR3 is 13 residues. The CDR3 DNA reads TGTGCCACTCTTAGCGGGGGCACCTACGAGCAGTACTTC. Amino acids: CATLSGGTYEQYF.

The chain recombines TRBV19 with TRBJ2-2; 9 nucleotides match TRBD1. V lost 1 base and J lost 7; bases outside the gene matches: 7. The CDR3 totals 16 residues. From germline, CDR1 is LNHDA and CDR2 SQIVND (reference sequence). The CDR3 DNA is TGTGCCAGTAGTATAGCCCAGACAGGGGGTCACGGGGAGCTGTTTTTT. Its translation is CASSIAQTGGHGELFF.

CDR3 loop: CASRQGTSYEQYF. The CDR3 DNA sequence: TGTGCCAGTAGGCAGGGGACCTCCTACGAGCAGTACTTC. V is TRBV19 and J is TRBJ2-7, with D possibly being TRBD1 (6 bases). The CDR3 runs 13 residues. The ends were cut back, 6 bases at V and 0 bases at J, with 9 bases in the middle. The germline V gene has CDR1 LNHDA and CDR2 SQIVND (reference sequence).

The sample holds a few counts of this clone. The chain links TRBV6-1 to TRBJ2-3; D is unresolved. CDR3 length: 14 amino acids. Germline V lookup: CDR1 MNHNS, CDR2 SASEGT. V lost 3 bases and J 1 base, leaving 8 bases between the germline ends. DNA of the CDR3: TGTGCCAGCAGTGACGATCAGGGCACAGATACGCAGTATTTT. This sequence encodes CASSDDQGTDTQYF.

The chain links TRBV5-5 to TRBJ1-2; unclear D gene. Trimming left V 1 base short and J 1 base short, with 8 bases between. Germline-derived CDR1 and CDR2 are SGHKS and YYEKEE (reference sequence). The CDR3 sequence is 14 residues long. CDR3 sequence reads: CASSLSEGNYGYTF. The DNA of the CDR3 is TGTGCCAGCAGCTTGTCTGAGGGTAACTATGGCTACACCTTC.

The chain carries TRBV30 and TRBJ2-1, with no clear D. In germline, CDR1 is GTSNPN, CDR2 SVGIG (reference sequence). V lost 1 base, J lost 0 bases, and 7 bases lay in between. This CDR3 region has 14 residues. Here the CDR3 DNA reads TGTGCCTGGAGTGCCTACAGCTCCTACAATGAGCAGTTCTTC. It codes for CAWSAYSSYNEQFF.

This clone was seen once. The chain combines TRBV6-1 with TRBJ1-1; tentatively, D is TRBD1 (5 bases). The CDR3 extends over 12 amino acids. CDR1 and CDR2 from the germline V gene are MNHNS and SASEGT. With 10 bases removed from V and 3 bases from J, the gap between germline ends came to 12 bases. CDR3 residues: CATAGGYTEAFF. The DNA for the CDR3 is TGTGCCACCGCGGGGGGGTACACTGAAGCTTTCTTT.

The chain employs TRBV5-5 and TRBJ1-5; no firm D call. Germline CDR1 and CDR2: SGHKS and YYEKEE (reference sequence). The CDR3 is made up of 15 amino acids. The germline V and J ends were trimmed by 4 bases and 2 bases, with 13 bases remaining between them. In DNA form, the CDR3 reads TGTGCCAGCAGCACCGGGTGGAGGGGCAATCAGCCCCAGCATTTT. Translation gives CASSTGWRGNQPQHF. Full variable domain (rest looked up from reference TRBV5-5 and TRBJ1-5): DAGVTQSPTHLIKTRGQQVTLRCSPISGHKSVSWYQQVLGQGPQFIFQYYEKEERGRGNFPDRFSARQFPNYSSELNVNALLLGDSALYLCASSTGWRGNQPQHFGDGTRLSIL.

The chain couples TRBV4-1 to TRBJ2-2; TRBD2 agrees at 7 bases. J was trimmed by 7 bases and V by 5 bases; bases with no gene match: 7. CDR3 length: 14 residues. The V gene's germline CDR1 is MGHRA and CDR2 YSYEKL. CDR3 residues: CASSWTRTVGELFF. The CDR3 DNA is TGCGCCAGCAGCTGGACTAGAACGGTCGGGGAGCTGTTTTTT.

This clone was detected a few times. The CDR3 region is CASSHHFAEGLKTQYF. DNA of the CDR3: TGCGCCAGCAGCCACCATTTTGCCGAGGGCCTGAAGACCCAGTACTTC. The V and J genes are TRBV4-3 and TRBJ2-5; maybe TRBD2 (5 bases). This CDR3 comprises 16 residues. V gave up 3 bases and J gave up 6 bases, with 20 bases separating them. Germline CDR1 and CDR2: LGHNA and YSLEER.

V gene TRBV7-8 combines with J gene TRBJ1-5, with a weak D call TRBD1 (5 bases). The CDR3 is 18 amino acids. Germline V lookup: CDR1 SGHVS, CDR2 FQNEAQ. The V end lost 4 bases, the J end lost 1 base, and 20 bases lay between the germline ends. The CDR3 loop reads CASSSTRAQGTSNQPQHF. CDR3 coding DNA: TGTGCCAGCAGCTCGACCCGAGCGCAGGGTACGAGCAATCAGCCCCAGCATTTT.

The CDR3 DNA follows: TGTGCCAGCTCCCAGGGGGCTTTCGAGCAGTACTTC. It translates to CASSQGAFEQYF. The J gene is TRBJ2-7, the V gene TRBV6-5; TRBD1 matches at 8 bases. The CDR3 loop spans 12 amino acids. The V segment lost 8 bases and the J segment 6 bases; nucleotides outside the gene matches: 6. CDR1 and CDR2 from the germline V gene are MNHEY and SVGAGI.

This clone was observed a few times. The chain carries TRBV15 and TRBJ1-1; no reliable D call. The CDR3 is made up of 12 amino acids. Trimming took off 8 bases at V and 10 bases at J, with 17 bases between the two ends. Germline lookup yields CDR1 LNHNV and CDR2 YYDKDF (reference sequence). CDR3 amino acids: CATYTDLRGAFF. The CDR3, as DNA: TGTGCCACCTACACCGACTTGCGTGGAGCTTTCTTT.

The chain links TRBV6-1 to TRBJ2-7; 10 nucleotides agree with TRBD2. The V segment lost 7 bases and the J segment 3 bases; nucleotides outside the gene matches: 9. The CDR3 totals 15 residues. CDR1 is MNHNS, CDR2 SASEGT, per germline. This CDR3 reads CASKRETSGFYEQYF. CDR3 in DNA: TGTGCCAGCAAAAGGGAGACTAGCGGGTTCTACGAGCAGTACTTC.

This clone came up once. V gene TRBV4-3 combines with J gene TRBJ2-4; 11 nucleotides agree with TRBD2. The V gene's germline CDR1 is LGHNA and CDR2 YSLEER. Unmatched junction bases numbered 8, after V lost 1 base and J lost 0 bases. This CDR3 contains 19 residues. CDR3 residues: CASSQVTQGLAVAKNIQYF. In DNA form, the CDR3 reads TGCGCCAGCAGCCAAGTAACACAGGGACTAGCGGTAGCCAAAAACATTCAGTACTTC.

CDR3 DNA: TGTGCCAGCAAGGGGTCTAACACCATATATTTT. This gives the protein CASKGSNTIYF. The chain combines TRBV25-1 with TRBJ1-3; tentative D call: TRBD1 (5 bases). Germline V gives CDR1 MGHDK, CDR2 SYGVNS. The CDR3 is made up of 11 amino acids. The germline V and J ends were trimmed by 7 bases and 7 bases, with 8 bases remaining between them.